Following are 2 T cell receptor beta chains from one sample sequenced in a study of long-term antiretroviral therapy in people with HIV. At survey level, the immunoSEQ assay was run in its v3.0 version. The repertoire was sequenced with immunoSEQ multiplex PCR; TCRdb's copy has only in-frame clones and lacks some. The data show about 34,000 clones, with roughly 80% seen just once and 3.2% held by the top ten. The source material was unsorted PBMCs, sampled 1.9 years after starting antiretroviral therapy. The source is a man between 18 and 35 years old with HIV.

This clone was found once. V gene TRBV28 combines with J gene TRBJ1-2; no definite D call. The V gene's germline CDR1 is MDHEN and CDR2 SYDVKM. CDR3 length equals 13 residues. V dropped 6 bases and J dropped 2 bases, with 10 bases sitting between them. CDR3 sequence reads: CASSDGFNYGYTF. CDR3 bases: TGTGCCAGCAGCGACGGATTCAACTATGGCTACACCTTC.

The CDR3 sequence: CATSAQETQYF. DNA for the CDR3: TGTGCCACCAGCGCCCAAGAGACCCAGTACTTC. The V gene is TRBV15, the J gene TRBJ2-5; D call uncertain. The CDR3 has 11 amino acids. V lost 5 bases and J lost 1, with 2 bases in between. Looked up from germline, CDR1 is LNHNV and CDR2 is YYDKDF (reference sequence).